This T cell receptor beta chain was retrieved from a study of T cell repertoires in cytomegalovirus infection (dated by TCRdb to the late 2010s). Looking at the study overall: Recently identified HLA-C-restricted CMV epitopes, whose presentation resists viral immunomodulation, were targeted by peptide stimulations together with well-studied HLA-B-restricted epitopes. Because public TCR beta signatures pointed to carriage of CMV infection together with the matching HLA type, the HLA type of each donor mattered for the analysis.

The reads were generated on an Illumina HiSeq 1500. The public reads were reprocessed in TCRdb via fastp at Q25 and MiXCR, keeping in-frame beta chains. Each CDR3 protein appears once, grouped with its most common genes and DNA. In this sample the table shows approximately 390,000 distinct CDR3 sequences, just under 35% of which occur a single time. Together, the top ten hold about 13% of the sample. CDR1 and CDR2, looked up from the germline V gene, are SGHVS and FQNEAQ. V drops 1 base and J drops 1 base, leaving 10 bases in between. The CDR3 runs 15 amino acids, cysteine and phenylalanine included. The sequence is cut down to CDR3 DNA, 45 bases in frame from base 1. This clonotype was seen a handful of times. Its specific antigen is unknown. No qualities accompany the bases; no much larger clone lies one base away. Here is what the overall study found, with its caveats: Carriers of CMV infection plus the relevant HLA type were discriminated by the cumulative frequency of public TCR beta family members in the study cohort and in an independent roughly 380-donor cohort. The ex vivo response was dominated by HLA-C-restricted CMV-specific TCR beta clonotypes, which also provided the single most frequent clonotype in two of eight donors.

Interpreted using the paper, the treatment or condition label stands for: in vitro stimulation with specific CMV peptide epitopes to enrich CMV-specific T cells. The sequences come from cultured PBMCs, collected from culture after CMV antigen stimulation. The chain is encoded by TRBV7-8 joined to TRBJ1-1; the D gene is perhaps TRBD1, from 5 matching bases. The TCR originated in a human donor in good health (CMV status not recorded). Some clones in this sample may be carry-over from other donors' samples. The DNA sequence reads TGTGCCAGCAGCTTAGTAGTGACAGCGAACACTGAAGCTTTCTTT. It specifies CASSLVVTANTEAFF.